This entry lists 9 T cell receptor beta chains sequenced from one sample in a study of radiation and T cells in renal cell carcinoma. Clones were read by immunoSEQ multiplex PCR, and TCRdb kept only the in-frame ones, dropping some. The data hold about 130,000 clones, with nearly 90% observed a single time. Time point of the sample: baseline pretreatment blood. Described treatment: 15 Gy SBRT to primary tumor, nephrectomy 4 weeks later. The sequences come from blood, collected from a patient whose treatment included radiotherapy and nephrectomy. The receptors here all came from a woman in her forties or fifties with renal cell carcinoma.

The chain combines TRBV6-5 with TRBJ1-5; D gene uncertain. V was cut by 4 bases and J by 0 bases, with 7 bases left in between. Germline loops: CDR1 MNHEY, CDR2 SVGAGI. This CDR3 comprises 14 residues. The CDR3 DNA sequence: TGTGCCAGCAGTTCTCTAGATAGCAATCAGCCCCAGCATTTT. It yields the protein CASSSLDSNQPQHF.

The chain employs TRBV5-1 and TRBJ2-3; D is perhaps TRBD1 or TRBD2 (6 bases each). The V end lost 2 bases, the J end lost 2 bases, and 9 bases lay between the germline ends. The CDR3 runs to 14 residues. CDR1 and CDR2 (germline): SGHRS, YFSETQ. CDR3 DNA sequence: TGCGCCAGCAGCTTTGGGGGGCTCACAGATACGCAGTATTTT. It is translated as CASSFGGLTDTQYF.

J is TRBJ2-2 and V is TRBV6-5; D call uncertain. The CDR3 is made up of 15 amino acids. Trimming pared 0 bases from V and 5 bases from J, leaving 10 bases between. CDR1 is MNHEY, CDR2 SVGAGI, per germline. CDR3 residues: CASSYSRQVTGELFF. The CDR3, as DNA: TGTGCCAGCAGTTACTCCCGGCAGGTGACCGGGGAGCTGTTTTTT.

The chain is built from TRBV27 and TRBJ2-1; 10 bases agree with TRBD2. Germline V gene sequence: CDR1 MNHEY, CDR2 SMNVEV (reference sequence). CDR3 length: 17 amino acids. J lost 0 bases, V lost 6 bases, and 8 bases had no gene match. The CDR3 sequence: CASRPGLAQSSYNEQFF. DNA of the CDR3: TGTGCCAGCAGGCCGGGACTAGCGCAGAGCTCCTACAATGAGCAGTTCTTC.

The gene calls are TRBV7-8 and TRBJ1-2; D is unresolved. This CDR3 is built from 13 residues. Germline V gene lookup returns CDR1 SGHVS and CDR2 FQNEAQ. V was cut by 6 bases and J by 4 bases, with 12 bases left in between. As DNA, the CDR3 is TGTGCCAGCAGTTTGGAACAGTTCTATGGCTACACCTTC. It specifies CASSLEQFYGYTF.

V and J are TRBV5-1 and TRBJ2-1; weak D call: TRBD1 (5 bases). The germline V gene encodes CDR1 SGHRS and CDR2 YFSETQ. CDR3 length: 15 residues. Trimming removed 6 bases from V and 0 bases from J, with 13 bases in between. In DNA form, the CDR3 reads TGCGCCAGCATGGGGCAGTCGAGCTCCTACAATGAGCAGTTCTTC. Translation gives CASMGQSSSYNEQFF.

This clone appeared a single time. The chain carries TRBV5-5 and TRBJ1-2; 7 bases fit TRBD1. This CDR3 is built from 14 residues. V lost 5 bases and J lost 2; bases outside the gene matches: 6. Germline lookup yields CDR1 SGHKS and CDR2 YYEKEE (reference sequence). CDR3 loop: CASRRQGGNYGYTF. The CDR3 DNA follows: TGTGCCAGCAGAAGACAGGGTGGGAACTATGGCTACACCTTC.

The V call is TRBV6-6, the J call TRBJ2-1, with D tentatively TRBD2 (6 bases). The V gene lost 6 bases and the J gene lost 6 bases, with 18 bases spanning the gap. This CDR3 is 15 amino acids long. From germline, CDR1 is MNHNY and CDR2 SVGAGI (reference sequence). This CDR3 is CASRPWGDGGNEQFF. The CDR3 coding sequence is TGTGCCAGCAGACCCTGGGGGGACGGGGGCAATGAGCAGTTCTTC.

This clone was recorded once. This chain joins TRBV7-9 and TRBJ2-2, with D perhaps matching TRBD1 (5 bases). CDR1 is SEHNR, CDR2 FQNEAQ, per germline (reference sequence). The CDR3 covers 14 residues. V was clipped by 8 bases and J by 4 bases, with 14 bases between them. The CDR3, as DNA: TGTGCCAGCTCGATCGACAGCATCACCGGGGAGCTGTTTTTT. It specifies CASSIDSITGELFF.